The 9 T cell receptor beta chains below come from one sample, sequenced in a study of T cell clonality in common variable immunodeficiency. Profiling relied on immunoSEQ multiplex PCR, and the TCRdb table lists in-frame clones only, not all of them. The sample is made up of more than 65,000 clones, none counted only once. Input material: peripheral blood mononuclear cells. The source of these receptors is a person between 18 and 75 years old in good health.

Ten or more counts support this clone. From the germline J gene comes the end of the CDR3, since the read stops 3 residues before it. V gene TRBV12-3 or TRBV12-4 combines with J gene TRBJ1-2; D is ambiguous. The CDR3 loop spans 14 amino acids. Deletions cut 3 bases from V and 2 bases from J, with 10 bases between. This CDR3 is CASSFYRSNYGYTF. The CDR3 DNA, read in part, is TGTGCCAGCAGTTTTTATAGATCGAACTATGGC.

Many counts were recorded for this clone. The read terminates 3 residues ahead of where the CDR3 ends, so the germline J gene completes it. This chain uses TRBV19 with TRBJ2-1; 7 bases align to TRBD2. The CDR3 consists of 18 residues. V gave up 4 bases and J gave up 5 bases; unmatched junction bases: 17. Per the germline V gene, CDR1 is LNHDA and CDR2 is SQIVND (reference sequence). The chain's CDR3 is CASSTPVWGGGLHNEQFF. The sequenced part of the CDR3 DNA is TGTGCCAGTAGTACCCCGGTCTGGGGGGGAGGTTTGCACAATGAG.

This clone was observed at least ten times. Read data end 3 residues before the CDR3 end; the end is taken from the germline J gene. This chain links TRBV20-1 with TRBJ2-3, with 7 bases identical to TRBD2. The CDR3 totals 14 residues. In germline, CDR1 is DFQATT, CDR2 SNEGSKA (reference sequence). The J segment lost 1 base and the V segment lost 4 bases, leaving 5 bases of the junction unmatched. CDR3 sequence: CSANLAGGTDTQYF. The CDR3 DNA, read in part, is TGCAGTGCTAACTTAGCGGGCGGCACAGATACG.

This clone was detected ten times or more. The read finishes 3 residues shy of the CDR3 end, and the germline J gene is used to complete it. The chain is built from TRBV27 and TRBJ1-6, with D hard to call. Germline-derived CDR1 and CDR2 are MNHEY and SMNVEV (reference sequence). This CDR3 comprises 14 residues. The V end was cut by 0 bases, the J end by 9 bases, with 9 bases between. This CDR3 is CASSLSAESSPLHF. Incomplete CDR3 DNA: TGTGCCAGCAGTTTATCGGCAGAAAGTTCACCC.

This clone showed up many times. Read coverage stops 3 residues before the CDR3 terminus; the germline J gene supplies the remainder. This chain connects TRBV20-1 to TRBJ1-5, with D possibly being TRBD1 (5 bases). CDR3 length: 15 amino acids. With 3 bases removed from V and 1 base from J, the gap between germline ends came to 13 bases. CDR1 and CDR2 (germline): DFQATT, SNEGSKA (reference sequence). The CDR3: CSARGRGLSNQPQHF. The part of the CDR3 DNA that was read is TGCAGTGCTAGGGGGCGGGGGTTGAGCAATCAGCCC.

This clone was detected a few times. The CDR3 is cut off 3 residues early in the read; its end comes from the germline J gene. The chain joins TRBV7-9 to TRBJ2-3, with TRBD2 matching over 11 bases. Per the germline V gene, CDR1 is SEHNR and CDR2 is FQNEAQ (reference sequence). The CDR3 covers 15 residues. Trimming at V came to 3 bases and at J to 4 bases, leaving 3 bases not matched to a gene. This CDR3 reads CASSFGLAGADTQYF. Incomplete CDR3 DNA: TGTGCCAGCAGCTTCGGACTAGCGGGCGCAGATACG.

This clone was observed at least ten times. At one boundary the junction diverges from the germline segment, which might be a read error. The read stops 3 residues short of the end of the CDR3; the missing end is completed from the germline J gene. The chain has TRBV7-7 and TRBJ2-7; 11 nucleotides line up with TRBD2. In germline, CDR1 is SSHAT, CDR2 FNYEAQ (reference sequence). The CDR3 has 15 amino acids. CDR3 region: CASSPGTSGSYEQYF. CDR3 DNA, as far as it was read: TGTGCTAGCAGTCCCGGGACTAGCGGCTCCTACGAG. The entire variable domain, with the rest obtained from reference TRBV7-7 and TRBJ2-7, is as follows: GAGVSQSPRYKVTKRGQDVTLRCDPISSHATLYWYQQALGQGPEFLTYFNYEAQPDKSGLPSDRFSAERPEGSISTLTIQRTEQRDSAMYRCASSPGTSGSYEQYFGPGTRLTVT.

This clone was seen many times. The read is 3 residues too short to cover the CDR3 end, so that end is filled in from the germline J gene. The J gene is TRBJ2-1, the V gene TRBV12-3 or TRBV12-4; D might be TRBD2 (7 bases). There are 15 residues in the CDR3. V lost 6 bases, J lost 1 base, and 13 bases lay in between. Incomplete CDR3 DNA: TGTGCCAGCAGCCAAGGGGGGGGTTCCTACAATGAG. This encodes CASSQGGGSYNE. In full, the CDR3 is CASSQGGGSYNEQFF.

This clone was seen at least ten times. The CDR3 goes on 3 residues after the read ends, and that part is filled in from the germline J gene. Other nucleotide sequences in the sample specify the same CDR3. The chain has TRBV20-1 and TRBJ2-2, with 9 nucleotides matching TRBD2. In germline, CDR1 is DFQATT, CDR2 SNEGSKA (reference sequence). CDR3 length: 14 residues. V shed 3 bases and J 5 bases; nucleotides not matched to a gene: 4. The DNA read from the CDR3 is TGCAGTGCTAGGGGACTAGCTGGAACCGGGGAG. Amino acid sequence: CSARGLAGTGE. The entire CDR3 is CSARGLAGTGELFF.